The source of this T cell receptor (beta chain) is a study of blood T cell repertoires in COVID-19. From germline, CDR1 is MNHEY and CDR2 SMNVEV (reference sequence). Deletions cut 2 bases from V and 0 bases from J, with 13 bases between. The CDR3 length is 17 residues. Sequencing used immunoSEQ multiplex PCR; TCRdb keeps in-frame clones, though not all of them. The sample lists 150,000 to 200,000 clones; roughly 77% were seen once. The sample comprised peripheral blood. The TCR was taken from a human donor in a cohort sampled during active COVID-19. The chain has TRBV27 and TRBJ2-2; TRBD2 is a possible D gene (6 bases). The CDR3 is CASSLGVGSSNTGELFF. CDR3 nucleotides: TGTGCCAGCAGTTTAGGGGTCGGGAGTTCGAACACCGGGGAGCTGTTTTTT.